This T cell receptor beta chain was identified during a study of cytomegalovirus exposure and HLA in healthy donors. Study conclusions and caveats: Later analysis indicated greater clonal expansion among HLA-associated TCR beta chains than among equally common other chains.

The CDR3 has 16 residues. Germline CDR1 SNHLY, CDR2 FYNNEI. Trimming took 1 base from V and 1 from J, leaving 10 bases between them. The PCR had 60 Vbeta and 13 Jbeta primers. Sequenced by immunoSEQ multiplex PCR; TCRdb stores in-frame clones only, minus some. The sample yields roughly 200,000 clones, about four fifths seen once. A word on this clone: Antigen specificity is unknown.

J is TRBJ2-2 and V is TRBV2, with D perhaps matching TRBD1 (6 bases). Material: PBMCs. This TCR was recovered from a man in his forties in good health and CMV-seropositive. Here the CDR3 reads CASSEVGGRNTGELFF. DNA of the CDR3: TGTGCCAGCAGTGAAGTTGGGGGCCGGAACACCGGGGAGCTGTTTTTT.